This T cell receptor beta chain was observed in a study of blood T cell repertoires in COVID-19. The CDR3 sequence is 15 residues long. CDR1 and CDR2 from the germline V gene are SGHDN and FVKESK. V gave up 1 base and J gave up 2 bases, with 11 bases separating them. This clone has more than one count but fewer than ten. Sequencing was performed with immunoSEQ multiplex PCR; in TCRdb, only in-frame clones are kept and a portion is missing. Of about 21,000 clones detected, 75% to 85% appear once; the ten largest clones hold around 64%. The chain combines TRBV14 with TRBJ1-2; D is unresolved. Sequencing was done on a sample of peripheral blood. The TCR comes from an elderly man with acute or convalescent COVID-19. The CDR3 loop reads CASSQATVKNYGYTF. Written as DNA, the CDR3 is TGTGCCAGCAGCCAAGCCACGGTTAAGAACTATGGCTACACCTTC. The variable domain in full, with the rest retrieved from reference TRBV14 and TRBJ1-2, is EAGVTQFPSHSVIEKGQTVTLRCDPISGHDNLYWYRRVMGKEIKFLLHFVKESKQDESGMPNNRFLAERTGGTYSTLKVQPAELEDSGVYFCASSQATVKNYGYTFGSGTRLTVV.